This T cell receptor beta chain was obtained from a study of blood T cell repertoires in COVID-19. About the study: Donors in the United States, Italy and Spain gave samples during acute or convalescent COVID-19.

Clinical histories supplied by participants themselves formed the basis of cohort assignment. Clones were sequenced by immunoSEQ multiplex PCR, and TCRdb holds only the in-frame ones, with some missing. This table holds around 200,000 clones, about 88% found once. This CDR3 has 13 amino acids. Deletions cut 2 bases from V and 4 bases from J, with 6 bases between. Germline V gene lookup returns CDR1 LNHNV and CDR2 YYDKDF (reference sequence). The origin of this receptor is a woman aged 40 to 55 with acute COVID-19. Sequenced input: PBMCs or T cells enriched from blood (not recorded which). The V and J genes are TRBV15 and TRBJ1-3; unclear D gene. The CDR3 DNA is TGTGCCACCAGCAGACTCCTCGGAAACACCATATATTTT. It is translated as CATSRLLGNTIYF.